This TCR beta chain is drawn from a study of cytomegalovirus exposure and HLA in healthy donors. Study-wide results and limits: Among donors in an Asian-associated ancestry cluster, a later analysis reportedly found fewer N-insertions than the approximately 700-donor mean.

There are 12 residues in the CDR3. The V gene's germline CDR1 is GTSNPN and CDR2 SVGIG (reference sequence). Regarding this clone: Its antigen is not identified. One junction end disagrees with the germline gene, perhaps due to a read error.

Primers for the PCR totalled 60 Vbeta and 13 Jbeta. TCRdb's table, derived via immunoSEQ multiplex PCR, lists solely in-frame clones and lacks some. Of 200,000 or so clones in the sample, 70% to 90% are singletons; the top ten hold around 2.2%. The gene calls are TRBV30 and TRBJ2-5; weak D call: TRBD1 (6 bases). This TCR was recovered from a woman under 30 in good health and CMV-seropositive. Specimen: PBMCs. The CDR3 protein is CAWTGAQESQYF. CDR3 bases: TGTGCCTGGACAGGGGCCCAAGAGAGCCAGTACTTC.